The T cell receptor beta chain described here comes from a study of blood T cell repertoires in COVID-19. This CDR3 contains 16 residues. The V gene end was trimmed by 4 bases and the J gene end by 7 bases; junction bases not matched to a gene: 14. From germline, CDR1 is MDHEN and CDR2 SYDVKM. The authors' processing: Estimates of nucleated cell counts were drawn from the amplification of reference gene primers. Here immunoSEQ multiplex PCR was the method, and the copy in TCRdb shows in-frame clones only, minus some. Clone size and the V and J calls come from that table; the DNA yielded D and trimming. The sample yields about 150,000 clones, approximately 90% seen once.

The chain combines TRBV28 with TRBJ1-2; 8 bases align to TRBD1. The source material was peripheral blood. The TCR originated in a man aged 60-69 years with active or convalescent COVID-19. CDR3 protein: CASSSYSGQGVFGYTF. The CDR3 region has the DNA TGTGCCAGCAGTTCATATTCCGGACAGGGAGTATTTGGCTACACCTTC.